These 3 T cell receptor beta chains were all obtained from the same sample, sequenced in a study of OX40 agonist ivuxolimab in advanced cancers. Profiled with immunoSEQ multiplex PCR; TCRdb holds only in-frame clones, not every one. The sample carries about 77,000 clones, 90% recorded once. The specimen comprised CD4+ or CD8+ T cells sorted from blood, sampled in a trial of the OX40 agonist ivuxolimab. The receptors stem from an adult with an advanced solid tumor such as melanoma, head and neck, liver or kidney cancer.

The chain joins TRBV6-4 to TRBJ2-1, with D possibly TRBD2 on 6 matching bases. V lost 6 bases, J lost 2 bases, and 17 bases lay in between. CDR1 MRHNA and CDR2 SNTAGT come from the germline V gene. The CDR3 is 16 amino acids. The CDR3 coding sequence is TGTGCCAGCAGCCCATCCGGGACTTCCCCCTACAATGAGCAGTTCTTC. Translation: CASSPSGTSPYNEQFF.

V usage is TRBV7-2 and J usage is TRBJ2-7; D is possibly TRBD1 (6 bases). Trimming shortened V by 4 bases and J by 6 bases, and 10 bases separated the two germline ends. Looked up from germline, CDR1 is SGHTA and CDR2 is FQGNSA. The CDR3 consists of 12 residues. The CDR3 nucleotides read TGTGCCAGCAGCTCCCGCAGGGGCGAGCAGTACTTC. Its translation is CASSSRRGEQYF. The full variable domain, its missing parts supplied by reference TRBV7-2 and TRBJ2-7, is GAGVSQSPSNKVTEKGKDVELRCDPISGHTALYWYRQSLGQGLEFLIYFQGNSAPDKSGLPSDRFSAERTGGSVSTLTIQRTQQEDSAVYLCASSSRRGEQYFGPGTRLTVT.

This chain joins TRBV19 and TRBJ2-1; 11 bases agree with TRBD2. The CDR3 length is 16 residues. J lost 8 bases, V lost 0 bases, and 6 bases had no gene match. Germline lookup yields CDR1 LNHDA and CDR2 SQIVND (reference sequence). In DNA, the CDR3 is TGTGCCAGTAGTATAGATTCTACTAGCGGGGGTGATGAGCAGTTCTTC. Translating gives CASSIDSTSGGDEQFF.